Following are 18 T cell receptor beta chains from one sample sequenced in a study of blood T cell repertoires in COVID-19. Clones were read by immunoSEQ multiplex PCR, and TCRdb kept only the in-frame ones, dropping some. The data hold approximately 270,000 clones, with around 89% observed a single time. The sample comprised peripheral blood. These receptors all come from a man aged 25-45 years with acute or convalescent COVID-19.

This clone was recorded once. The rearrangement uses TRBV30 and TRBJ2-7, with 8 bases that match TRBD1. CDR1 GTSNPN and CDR2 SVGIG come from the germline V gene (reference sequence). The CDR3 totals 11 residues. With V trimmed by 3 bases and J by 6 bases, 1 base remained unmatched. CDR3 in amino acids: CAWSTGGEQYF. DNA for the CDR3: TGTGCCTGGAGCACAGGGGGCGAGCAGTACTTC.

The CDR3 loop is CASSISGDYEQYF. The DNA of the CDR3 is TGTGCCAGTAGTATTTCAGGGGACTACGAGCAGTACTTC. The chain carries TRBV19 and TRBJ2-7, with D perhaps TRBD1 (6 bases). Germline V gene sequence: CDR1 LNHDA, CDR2 SQIVND (reference sequence). Trimming pared 3 bases from V and 3 bases from J, leaving 9 bases between. The CDR3 totals 13 residues.

The chain recombines TRBV24-1 with TRBJ2-1; TRBD1 aligns across 9 bases. CDR3 size: 16 residues. Germline V lookup: CDR1 KGHDR, CDR2 SFDVKD. V gave up 4 bases and J gave up 4 bases; unmatched junction bases: 7. CDR3 residues: CATSDPTGGEYNEQFF. Here the CDR3 DNA reads TGTGCCACCAGTGACCCGACAGGGGGGGAATACAATGAGCAGTTCTTC.

This chain joins TRBV9 and TRBJ2-5, with 8 bases lining up with TRBD2. CDR1 SGDLS and CDR2 YYNGEE come from the germline V gene. After removal of 3 bases from V and 5 bases from J, the junction contained 3 bases not matched to a gene. There are 13 residues in the CDR3. CDR3 region: CASSGLAGETQYF. The CDR3 nucleotides are TGTGCCAGCAGCGGATTAGCGGGGGAGACCCAGTACTTC.

The rearrangement links TRBV28 to TRBJ1-3, with TRBD1 as a possible D gene (6 bases). Germline CDR1 MDHEN, CDR2 SYDVKM. CDR3 length: 15 residues. V lost 5 bases and J lost 3, with 14 bases in between. The CDR3 sequence: CASSLGAPFGNTIYF. The DNA for the CDR3 is TGTGCCAGCAGTCTGGGGGCGCCGTTTGGAAACACCATATATTTT.

This rearrangement joins TRBV30 to TRBJ1-1; no definite D call. Germline V gene sequence: CDR1 GTSNPN, CDR2 SVGIG (reference sequence). CDR3 size: 13 residues. Trimming removed 4 bases at V and 5 bases at J, with 14 bases between. The CDR3 DNA reads TGTGCCTGGATGCGTTCCGGGAGGACTGAAGCTTTCTTT. Translated, it gives CAWMRSGRTEAFF.

The rearrangement uses TRBV19 and TRBJ1-4, with unresolved D. Trimming removed 5 bases from V and 7 bases from J, with 17 bases in between. Germline values: CDR1 LNHDA, CDR2 SQIVND (reference sequence). The CDR3 loop spans 15 amino acids. CDR3 coding DNA: TGTGCCAGTAGTGATCACTCGTCACCGAGTGAAAAACTGTTTTTT. Protein product: CASSDHSSPSEKLFF.

The rearrangement links TRBV5-4 to TRBJ2-1; D might be TRBD2 (6 bases). V was trimmed by 6 bases and J by 14 bases, leaving 21 bases between them. The CDR3 loop spans 13 amino acids. Germline V lookup: CDR1 SGHNT, CDR2 YYREEE (reference sequence). CDR3 nucleotides: TGTGCCAGCACCCCCCCGGGGCGGGAAAGAGAGTTCTTC. Encoded protein: CASTPPGREREFF.

The chain combines TRBV6-5 with TRBJ2-7; maybe TRBD2 (6 bases). V lost 4 bases, J lost 3 bases, and 10 bases lay in between. The CDR3 has 13 amino acids. Looked up from germline, CDR1 is MNHEY and CDR2 is SVGAGI. The CDR3 region has the DNA TGTGCCAGCAGTTCTGAGCGGGTCTACGAGCAGTACTTC. Its translation: CASSSERVYEQYF.

V usage is TRBV2 and J usage is TRBJ1-1; TRBD1 aligns across 9 bases. The germline gives CDR1 SNHLY, CDR2 FYNNEI. Germline trimming cut 5 bases from V and 1 base from J; bases unmatched to any gene: 8. The CDR3 sequence is 16 residues long. The CDR3 nucleotides are TGTGCCAGCAGTCTATTTAGACAGGGGGAGAACACTGAAGCTTTCTTT. As protein: CASSLFRQGENTEAFF. Full variable domain (rest looked up from reference TRBV2 and TRBJ1-1): EPEVTQTPSHQVTQMGQEVILRCVPISNHLYFYWYRQILGQKVEFLVSFYNNEISEKSEIFDDQFSVERPDGSNFTLKIRSTKLEDSAMYFCASSLFRQGENTEAFFGQGTRLTVV.

The chain is built from TRBV7-9 and TRBJ2-2; 8 bases map to TRBD1. The CDR3 contains 16 residues. Germline CDR1 is SEHNR and CDR2 is FQNEAQ (reference sequence). V lost 4 bases to trimming and J lost 0 bases; unmatched junction nucleotides: 4. The CDR3 is CASSSDRVSNTGELFF. CDR3 bases: TGTGCCAGCAGCTCGGACAGGGTATCGAACACCGGGGAGCTGTTTTTT.

This rearrangement joins TRBV6-5 to TRBJ1-3; TRBD1 is a possible D gene (5 bases). CDR1 and CDR2 from the germline V gene are MNHEY and SVGAGI. The germline V and J ends were trimmed by 4 bases and 0 bases, with 13 bases remaining between them. The CDR3 consists of 16 residues. The CDR3 spells CASSSGGLSSGNTIYF. Here the CDR3 DNA reads TGTGCCAGCAGTTCGGGGGGATTGAGCTCTGGAAACACCATATATTTT.

J is TRBJ2-2 and V is TRBV6-2 or TRBV6-3; D not resolved. The CDR3 loop spans 12 amino acids. From germline, CDR1 is MNHEY and CDR2 SVGEGT. Trimming shortened V by 2 bases and J by 4 bases, and 2 bases separated the two germline ends. The CDR3 DNA is TGTGCCAGCAGTTACCTCACCGGGGAGCTGTTTTTT. Encoded protein: CASSYLTGELFF.

V usage is TRBV5-4 and J usage is TRBJ2-2; D is possibly TRBD1 (6 bases). This CDR3 comprises 15 residues. Germline CDR1 is SGHNT and CDR2 is YYREEE (reference sequence). The germline V and J ends were trimmed by 0 bases and 1 base, with 7 bases remaining between them. The CDR3 spells CASSLGGQNTGELFF. CDR3 nucleotides: TGTGCCAGCAGCTTGGGGGGACAGAACACCGGGGAGCTGTTTTTT.

This chain connects TRBV19 to TRBJ2-1; unclear D gene. Trimming left V 3 bases short and J 2 bases short, with 5 bases between. The V gene's germline CDR1 is LNHDA and CDR2 SQIVND (reference sequence). This CDR3 contains 13 residues. As DNA, the CDR3 is TGTGCCAGTAGTATCCGTGCCTACAATGAGCAGTTCTTC. Translated, it gives CASSIRAYNEQFF.

This chain links TRBV6-1 with TRBJ2-7, with a tentative D call TRBD1 (5 bases). This CDR3 comprises 15 residues. Germline V lookup: CDR1 MNHNS, CDR2 SASEGT. The V and J ends lost 1 base and 3 bases respectively, with 13 bases between them. The DNA for the CDR3 is TGTGCCAGCAGTGAAGAGGTGAGCAGGGTCTACGAGCAGTACTTC. Its translation is CASSEEVSRVYEQYF.

Turning to this clone: Its ends do not fully match the called genes, so a read error is possible. The chain employs TRBV7-3 and TRBJ2-5, with a possible D match to TRBD2 (6 bases). This CDR3 is 15 amino acids long. Germline values: CDR1 SGHTA, CDR2 FQGTGA. This chain's CDR3 is CASSLTGGYQETQYF. CDR3 DNA sequence: TGTGCCAGCAGTTTAACTGGGGGGTACCAAGAGACCCAGTACTTC.

This chain joins TRBV5-1 and TRBJ1-2; D unclear. The CDR3 runs 13 residues. The V and J ends lost 0 bases and 8 bases respectively, with 11 bases between them. CDR1 is SGHRS, CDR2 YFSETQ, per germline. CDR3 sequence: CASSLVRDRGYTF. The CDR3 DNA reads TGCGCCAGCAGCTTGGTGCGGGATAGGGGCTACACCTTC. Looking up the rest from reference TRBV5-1 and TRBJ1-2 gives the full variable domain: KAGVTQTPRYLIKTRGQQVTLSCSPISGHRSVSWYQQTPGQGLQFLFEYFSETQRNKGNFPGRFSGRQFSNSRSEMNVSTLELGDSALYLCASSLVRDRGYTFGSGTRLTVV.